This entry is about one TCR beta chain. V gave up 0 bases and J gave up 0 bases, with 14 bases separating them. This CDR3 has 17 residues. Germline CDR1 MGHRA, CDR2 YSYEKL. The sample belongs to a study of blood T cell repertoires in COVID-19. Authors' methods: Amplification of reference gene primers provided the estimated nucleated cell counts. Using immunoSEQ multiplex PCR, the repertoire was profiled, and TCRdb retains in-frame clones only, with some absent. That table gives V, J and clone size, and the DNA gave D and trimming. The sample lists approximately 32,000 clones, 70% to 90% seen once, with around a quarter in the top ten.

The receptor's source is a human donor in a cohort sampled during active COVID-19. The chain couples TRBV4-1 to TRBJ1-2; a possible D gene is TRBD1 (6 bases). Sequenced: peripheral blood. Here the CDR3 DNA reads TGCGCCAGCAGCCAAGATGGGCTGGACAGAACTAACTATGGCTACACCTTC. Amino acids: CASSQDGLDRTNYGYTF.